Included here is one T cell receptor beta chain sequence, with context. The data belong to a study of blood T cell repertoires in COVID-19. On the study more broadly: The cDNA or gDNA used as material had been derived from T cells, B-cell-depleted T cells, or PBMCs.

In the original processing: Quantification of nucleated cells was approximated via reference gene primer amplification. Data came from immunoSEQ multiplex PCR; TCRdb stores just in-frame clones and leaves some out. V and J calls and clone size follow that table, whereas D and trimming were derived from the DNA. This sample has about 400,000 clones, with roughly 90% found just once. Trimming stripped 5 bases from V and 0 bases from J, with 13 bases between. The germline V gene encodes CDR1 LNHDA and CDR2 SQIVND (reference sequence). The CDR3 is made up of 15 amino acids. This clonotype was obtained from a woman aged 25 to 45 with acute or convalescent COVID-19. Input material: peripheral blood. The rearrangement links TRBV19 to TRBJ2-5; no clear D. CDR3 nucleotides: TGTGCCAGTAGTCCTGTAAGCGTACACCAAGAGACCCAGTACTTC. It encodes CASSPVSVHQETQYF.